This T cell receptor (beta chain) comes out of a study of T cells in Graves' hyperthyroidism and ophthalmopathy. Trimming removed 8 bases from V and 1 base from J, with 12 bases in between. Per germline, CDR1 ENHRY and CDR2 SYGVKD. CDR3 length equals 13 residues. Ophthalmopathy patients showed a Clinical Activity Score of at least 3, NOSPECS grade of at least 4 and duration under 3 months. What was amplified from RNA transcripts were TCR beta CDR3 regions. First-round RT-PCR with HTBI primers amplified the TCR CDR3 region. Via MiXCR, TCRdb re-called the multiplex PCR reads, giving one row per CDR3 protein. The repertoire consists of 500,000 to 800,000 distinct CDR3 sequences, with roughly 14% occurring once and the leading ten covering around 12%. Only a few counts were recorded for this clonotype. Antigen specificity is unknown. Study conclusions and caveats: Ophthalmopathy was model-predicted a median approximately 6.4 months pre-onset.

The source material was blood. This clonotype was sampled from a woman aged 45-60 years with Graves' ophthalmopathy. The chain employs TRBV10-3 and TRBJ2-7, with D possibly matching TRBD1 (5 bases). CDR3 amino acids: CAIGAAPSYEQYF. The CDR3 DNA reads TGTGCCATCGGGGCAGCGCCGTCCTACGAGCAGTACTTC.